The 26 T cell receptor beta chains listed next were all sequenced from one sample in a study of T cell responses to AZD1222 COVID-19 vaccine. Only in-frame clones appear in the TCRdb table, and some are missing; sequencing was by immunoSEQ multiplex PCR. The sample has fewer than 200,000 clones; around 89% are singletons. The material was peripheral blood, obtained on day 0 of AZD1222 vaccination. The source is an adult in good health.

Only a few counts were recorded for this clone. The chain carries TRBV19 and TRBJ1-4; no clear D gene. The CDR3 consists of 15 residues. Trimming shortened V by 5 bases and J by 6 bases, and 16 bases separated the two germline ends. Germline V gene sequence: CDR1 LNHDA, CDR2 SQIVND (reference sequence). In nucleotides, the CDR3 is TGTGCCAGTAGTCGATCCCTGGTTGGGGATGAAAAACTGTTTTTT. Translated, it gives CASSRSLVGDEKLFF.

V gene TRBV6-5 combines with J gene TRBJ2-5; D remains ambiguous. The CDR3 spans 13 residues. V was cut by 2 bases and J by 2 bases, with 6 bases left in between. Germline V CDR1 and CDR2: MNHEY, SVGAGI. CDR3 protein: CASSYGGQETQYF. In nucleotides, the CDR3 is TGTGCCAGCAGTTACGGTGGGCAAGAGACCCAGTACTTC.

As DNA, the CDR3 is TGTGCCAGCACCCAGATGGTCGACAATTCACCCCTCCACTTT. Encoded protein: CASTQMVDNSPLHF. The chain recombines TRBV21-1 with TRBJ1-6. TRBV21-1 has pseudogene status. The CDR3 totals 14 residues.

V and J are TRBV21-1 and TRBJ2-1; the D segment call TRBD2 is taken from the table without a DNA check. TRBV21-1 constitutes a pseudogene. The CDR3 extends over 19 amino acids. This CDR3 is CASSKGPLAGGPSYNEQFF. The CDR3 region has the DNA TGTGCCAGCAGCAAAGGCCCACTAGCGGGAGGCCCTTCCTACAATGAGCAGTTCTTC.

A single count supports this clone. This chain links TRBV28 with TRBJ1-3; D may be TRBD1 (5 bases). The CDR3 runs to 16 residues. V was shortened by 4 bases and J by 0 bases, with 13 bases between the two germline ends. Germline assignment: CDR1 MDHEN and CDR2 SYDVKM. The CDR3 DNA is TGTGCCAGCAGTTCCCCGGGGGGGGGCTCTGGAAACACCATATATTTT. This codes for CASSSPGGGSGNTIYF.

V usage is TRBV19 and J usage is TRBJ1-1; TRBD1 is a possible D gene (6 bases). Germline V lookup: CDR1 LNHDA, CDR2 SQIVND (reference sequence). V was cut by 7 bases and J by 10 bases, with 13 bases left in between. The CDR3 has 11 residues. As DNA, the CDR3 is TGTGCCAGTACTATCCGGGGGCGAGCTTTCTTT. This codes for CASTIRGRAFF.

This chain links TRBV19 with TRBJ1-6; no firm D call. This CDR3 is 13 amino acids long. CDR1 and CDR2 from the germline V gene are LNHDA and SQIVND (reference sequence). Trimming left V 7 bases short and J 8 bases short, with 12 bases between. The CDR3 region is CASTVGRDSPLHF. The DNA of the CDR3 is TGTGCCAGTACTGTGGGGAGGGATTCACCCCTCCACTTT.

The V and J genes are TRBV6-5 and TRBJ1-5, with TRBD1 matching 8 bases. Losses at the gene ends were 5 bases for V and 2 bases for J; bases not matched to a gene: 5. Looked up from germline, CDR1 is MNHEY and CDR2 is SVGAGI. The CDR3 length is 15 residues. The CDR3 loop reads CASSPGQGRNQPQHF. The CDR3 coding sequence is TGTGCCAGCAGTCCCGGACAGGGACGCAATCAGCCCCAGCATTTT.

The CDR3 coding sequence is TGCGCCAGCAGCCCACGGGTTGAGTATGGCTACACCTTC. This sequence encodes CASSPRVEYGYTF. This chain links TRBV5-1 with TRBJ1-2; D remains unclear. Germline CDR1 reads SGHRS; CDR2 reads YFSETQ. The CDR3 sequence is 13 residues long. The germline V and J ends were trimmed by 4 bases and 5 bases, with 12 bases remaining between them.

The rearrangement joins TRBV6-5 to TRBJ2-7; TRBD1 matches at 8 bases. The V gene end was trimmed by 0 bases and the J gene end by 6 bases; junction bases not matched to a gene: 7. The germline gives CDR1 MNHEY, CDR2 SVGAGI. The CDR3 contains 15 residues. CDR3 nucleotide sequence: TGTGCCAGCAGTTACTCGACTCAGGGGGCCTTCGAGCAGTACTTC. It yields the protein CASSYSTQGAFEQYF.

V gene TRBV6-1 combines with J gene TRBJ2-6; unclear D gene. Germline V CDR1 and CDR2: MNHNS, SASEGT. The CDR3 has 17 amino acids. V gave up 10 bases and J gave up 2 bases, with 21 bases separating them. CDR3 sequence reads: CAITDPQAGAGANVLTF. CDR3 nucleotides: TGTGCCATCACTGATCCTCAGGCTGGGGCTGGGGCCAACGTCCTGACTTTC.

The V and J genes are TRBV7-2 and TRBJ2-2, with a possible D match to TRBD1 (5 bases). The ends were cut back, 1 base at V and 2 bases at J, with 17 bases in the middle. From germline, CDR1 is SGHTA and CDR2 FQGNSA. The length of the CDR3 is 18 residues. The CDR3 is CASSLEFQGEINTGELFF. The CDR3 DNA sequence: TGTGCCAGCAGCTTAGAATTCCAGGGCGAAATAAACACCGGGGAGCTGTTTTTT.

The rearrangement links TRBV30 to TRBJ1-5; D is undetermined. The germline CDR1 and CDR2 sequences are GTSNPN and SVGIG (reference sequence). This CDR3 is built from 13 residues. V lost 0 bases and J 3 bases, leaving 6 bases between the germline ends. CDR3 in amino acids: CAWSVQDNQPQHF. CDR3 DNA: TGTGCCTGGAGTGTGCAGGACAATCAGCCCCAGCATTTT.

This chain links TRBV7-2 with TRBJ1-6, with D possibly TRBD1 on 5 matching bases. The CDR3 sequence is 14 residues long. The germline gives CDR1 SGHTA, CDR2 FQGNSA. Trimming pared 3 bases from V and 6 bases from J, leaving 9 bases between. CDR3 bases: TGTGCCAGCAGCTTCTCGGGGGGTAATTCACCCCTCCACTTT. This sequence encodes CASSFSGGNSPLHF.

This clone was seen only once. V is TRBV11-2 and J is TRBJ2-1; TRBD2 might be the D (5 bases). Germline assignment: CDR1 SGHAT and CDR2 FQNNGV. The length of the CDR3 is 13 residues. The V and J ends lost 0 bases and 15 bases respectively, with 15 bases between them. The CDR3 nucleotides are TGTGCCAGCAGCTTAGATCGCGGGCCAAAACGGTTCTTC. Protein sequence: CASSLDRGPKRFF.

The chain couples TRBV6-1 to TRBJ2-7, with D maybe TRBD1 (5 bases). Trimming removed 2 bases at V and 2 bases at J, with 16 bases between. Germline CDR1 is MNHNS and CDR2 is SASEGT. The CDR3 totals 16 residues. Written as DNA, the CDR3 is TGTGCCAGCAGTGAAATTCGTGGGGCGGACCCCTACGAGCAGTACTTC. It translates to CASSEIRGADPYEQYF.

This clone was seen a handful of times. Other DNA sequences in the same sample also yield this CDR3. In DNA, the CDR3 is TGTGCCAGCAGTAGGACAGGGGGATATGGCTACACCTTC. Translation gives CASSRTGGYGYTF. The chain carries TRBV28 and TRBJ1-2, with 10 bases identical to TRBD1. CDR1 MDHEN and CDR2 SYDVKM come from the germline V gene. V trimming: 5 bases; J trimming: 5 bases; junction bases outside the gene matches: 2. The CDR3 covers 13 residues.

The chain uses TRBV7-8 and TRBJ1-5; the D gene is possibly TRBD1 (5 bases). With 2 bases removed from V and 4 bases from J, the gap between germline ends came to 15 bases. This CDR3 has 16 residues. The germline V gene encodes CDR1 SGHVS and CDR2 FQNEAQ. In nucleotides, the CDR3 is TGTGCCAGCAGCTTACGTCCCTGCAGGGAAAATCAGCCCCAGCATTTT. Encoded protein: CASSLRPCRENQPQHF.

The genes are TRBV20-1 and TRBJ1-5; 9 bases agree with TRBD1. Germline loops: CDR1 DFQATT, CDR2 SNEGSKA (reference sequence). The CDR3 sequence is 15 residues long. Unmatched junction bases numbered 7, after V lost 3 bases and J lost 4 bases. The CDR3 reads CSASPGQGFNQPQHF. CDR3 nucleotide sequence: TGCAGTGCTAGTCCGGGACAGGGTTTTAATCAGCCCCAGCATTTT.

V and J are TRBV5-1 and TRBJ1-2, with 7 bases identical to TRBD1. V was pared by 2 bases and J by 5 bases, with 9 bases of the junction left unmatched. This CDR3 contains 15 residues. Per germline, CDR1 SGHRS and CDR2 YFSETQ. CDR3 amino acids: CASSLAGTETYGYTF. CDR3 sequence (DNA): TGCGCCAGCAGCTTAGCCGGGACAGAGACTTATGGCTACACCTTC.

This clone appeared once. The CDR3 nucleotides read TGTGCCAGCAGCCAAACCGGGACAGGGAATTCACCCCTCCACTTT. The encoded protein is CASSQTGTGNSPLHF. The V and J genes are TRBV16 and TRBJ1-6; 9 bases are shared with TRBD1. The CDR3 is made up of 15 amino acids. Germline lookup yields CDR1 KGHSY and CDR2 FQNENV. The V and J ends lost 2 bases and 7 bases, in that order; junction bases with no gene match: 3.

The chain combines TRBV7-2 with TRBJ2-1, with D hard to call. The CDR3 is made up of 13 amino acids. The germline V gene has CDR1 SGHTA and CDR2 FQGNSA. Trimming left V 4 bases short and J 5 bases short, with 9 bases between. CDR3 protein: CASSSYTNNEQFF. CDR3 in DNA: TGTGCCAGCAGCTCGTACACGAACAATGAGCAGTTCTTC.

The CDR3 DNA reads TGTGCCAGCAGCTTAGCGCGGCAGAACACTGAAGCTTTCTTT. This gives the protein CASSLARQNTEAFF. The V call is TRBV7-2, the J call TRBJ1-1, with no clear D. This CDR3 comprises 14 residues. The germline V gene encodes CDR1 SGHTA and CDR2 FQGNSA. Trimming pared 0 bases from V and 1 base from J, leaving 6 bases between.

This clone was recorded only once. This same CDR3 is encoded by further DNA sequences in the sample. The chain couples TRBV6-5 to TRBJ1-1; D call uncertain. Trimming took 4 bases from V and 0 from J, leaving 6 bases between them. Germline lookup yields CDR1 MNHEY and CDR2 SVGAGI. This CDR3 spans 13 amino acids. CDR3 coding DNA: TGTGCCAGCAGTTCGACCCTGAACACTGAAGCTTTCTTT. Protein: CASSSTLNTEAFF.

This rearrangement joins TRBV27 to TRBJ2-5, with 10 bases matching TRBD2. There are 15 residues in the CDR3. The J segment lost 5 bases and the V segment lost 8 bases, leaving 11 bases of the junction unmatched. Germline CDR1 MNHEY, CDR2 SMNVEV (reference sequence). CDR3: CASWPALAGAETQYF. As DNA, the CDR3 is TGTGCCAGCTGGCCCGCTCTAGCGGGAGCGGAGACCCAGTACTTC.

The DNA for the CDR3 is TGTGCCAGCAGTTACTCCCGGGACAGGGGCCCCCCGACTTTC. This encodes CASSYSRDRGPPTF. The chain combines TRBV6-5 with TRBJ2-6; 10 bases are a match to TRBD1. The CDR3 length is 14 residues. V shed 0 bases, J shed 18 bases, and the junction held 8 bases outside the gene matches. Germline V lookup: CDR1 MNHEY, CDR2 SVGAGI.